These 14 T cell receptor beta chains were sequenced from one sample in a study of regulatory T cells in long-lasting Graves disease. Relying on iRepertoire HTBI primers and Arm-PCR of CDR3 regions, the team built TCR beta libraries. A single record per CDR3 protein comes from TCRdb applying MiXCR to the multiplex PCR reads. Found here are 700,000 or so distinct CDR3 sequences, 25% to 35% of them singletons; the top ten hold under 55%. Time point reported: persistent/refractory GD, antithyroid drugs over 5 years with positive TRAb. After RNA was extracted from PBMCs, the TCR library was made from it. The input for sequencing was peripheral blood mononuclear cells (PBMCs), taken when the disease was refractory, from a patient treated with antithyroid drugs. Receptors originate from a female donor with Graves disease.

This clonotype was seen more than once but under ten times. The J gene is TRBJ1-5, the V gene TRBV12-3 or TRBV12-4, with D uncertain. The CDR3 has 15 amino acids. V was cut by 3 bases and J by 2 bases, with 11 bases left in between. The CDR3 region has the DNA TGTGCCAGCAGTTTCACCCGGATGGGCAATCAGCCCCAGCATTTT. Residues: CASSFTRMGNQPQHF.

In this sample, this clonotype turned up a few times. The chain recombines TRBV28 with TRBJ1-5, with D possibly being TRBD1 (5 bases). CDR3 length: 16 residues. The germline V gene has CDR1 MDHEN and CDR2 SYDVKM. V gave up 6 bases and J gave up 0 bases, with 15 bases separating them. The CDR3 here is CASRATETYSNQPQHF. As DNA, the CDR3 is TGTGCCAGCAGAGCGACAGAGACCTATAGCAATCAGCCCCAGCATTTT.

The chain combines TRBV7-2 with TRBJ1-1; 7 nucleotides match TRBD1. The CDR3 is 15 residues long. The germline V gene encodes CDR1 SGHTA and CDR2 FQGNSA. The trim removed 1 base at V and 4 bases at J, leaving 6 bases unmatched. In DNA form, the CDR3 reads TGTGCCAGCAGCTTAGGAGACAGGGTTGGCACTGAAGCTTTCTTT. As protein: CASSLGDRVGTEAFF.

This clonotype was recorded at least ten times. The V and J genes are TRBV28 and TRBJ1-2; D not resolved. Germline values: CDR1 MDHEN, CDR2 SYDVKM. The CDR3 spans 12 residues. Between the trimmed V and J ends, which lost 7 bases and 8 bases, there was a span of 14 bases. The CDR3 DNA is TGTGCCAGCACCCCCCAAGGGTACGGCTACACCTTC. This gives the protein CASTPQGYGYTF.

The chain links TRBV2 to TRBJ2-7; D not certain. The ends were cut back, 6 bases at V and 3 bases at J, with 15 bases in the middle. Germline V lookup: CDR1 SNHLY, CDR2 FYNNEI. The CDR3 totals 14 residues. CDR3 protein: CASRGLVGGYEQYF. The CDR3 DNA reads as TGTGCCAGCAGGGGATTAGTAGGCGGCTACGAGCAGTACTTC.

This chain links TRBV19 with TRBJ2-6; TRBD1 is a possible D gene (6 bases). The germline CDR1 and CDR2 sequences are LNHDA and SQIVND (reference sequence). The CDR3 extends over 15 amino acids. Trimming left V 10 bases short and J 0 bases short, with 13 bases between. The CDR3 DNA follows: TGTGCCACCTTGACAGGCAGCTCTGGGGCCAACGTCCTGACTTTC. As protein: CATLTGSSGANVLTF. The variable domain in full, completed from reference TRBV19 and TRBJ2-6, reads DGGITQSPKYLFRKEGQNVTLSCEQNLNHDAMYWYRQDPGQGLRLIYYSQIVNDFQKGDIAEGYSVSREKKESFPLTVTSAQKNPTAFYLCATLTGSSGANVLTFGAGSRLTVL.

The chain is built from TRBV6-1 and TRBJ1-2; D might be TRBD1 (6 bases). The length of the CDR3 is 14 residues. CDR1 is MNHNS, CDR2 SASEGT, per germline. V lost 5 bases to trimming and J lost 8 bases, with 18 bases between them. CDR3 region: CASSPGDLLEGYTF. The CDR3 DNA is TGTGCCAGCAGTCCAGGGGACCTTCTGGAAGGCTACACCTTC.

This clonotype was observed a handful of times. The chain carries TRBV2 and TRBJ1-1; D is unclear. CDR3 size: 15 residues. The V gene's germline CDR1 is SNHLY and CDR2 FYNNEI. Trimming removed 8 bases at V and 0 bases at J, with 16 bases between. The CDR3 here is CASERYGNMNTEAFF. The CDR3 bases are TGTGCCAGCGAGCGGTATGGAAACATGAACACTGAAGCTTTCTTT.

The gene calls are TRBV27 and TRBJ1-2, with 7 bases that match TRBD1. Unmatched junction bases numbered 17, after V lost 2 bases and J lost 8 bases. CDR1 is MNHEY and CDR2 is SMNVEV in the germline V gene (reference sequence). CDR3 length: 17 residues. The CDR3 DNA reads as TGTGCCAGCAGTTTAATAGGTCCCCTAAACAGGGGAGACGGCTACACCTTC. Translated: CASSLIGPLNRGDGYTF.

This chain joins TRBV14 and TRBJ2-7; D is undetermined. The CDR3 consists of 13 residues. The germline V gene encodes CDR1 SGHDN and CDR2 FVKESK. V lost 0 bases, J lost 6 bases, and 9 bases lay in between. Here the CDR3 reads CASSQDRTAEQYF. DNA for the CDR3: TGTGCCAGCAGCCAAGACCGTACGGCCGAGCAGTACTTC.

This clonotype was counted a few times. The chain joins TRBV27 to TRBJ1-1; D is uncertain. V lost 0 bases, J lost 1 base, and 9 bases lay in between. CDR1 is MNHEY, CDR2 SMNVEV, per germline (reference sequence). There are 15 residues in the CDR3. CDR3 protein: CASSLSGTPNTEAFF. In nucleotides, the CDR3 is TGTGCCAGCAGTTTATCGGGCACCCCGAACACTGAAGCTTTCTTT.

This clonotype has just a few counts. The chain is built from TRBV18 and TRBJ1-4, with 8 bases lining up with TRBD1. The germline CDR1 and CDR2 sequences are KGHSH and LQKENI. V was pared by 2 bases and J by 3 bases, with 2 bases of the junction left unmatched. This CDR3 is built from 15 residues. CDR3 nucleotides: TGTGCCAGCTCACCATCGACAGGGGCTAATGAAAAACTGTTTTTT. Translating gives CASSPSTGANEKLFF.

This clonotype was seen just once. The chain employs TRBV5-1 and TRBJ2-7; the D gene could be TRBD1 or TRBD2 (6 bases each). This CDR3 comprises 14 residues. The V gene's germline CDR1 is SGHRS and CDR2 YFSETQ. Between the trimmed V and J ends, which lost 4 bases and 3 bases, there was a span of 14 bases. CDR3: CASSREGGSYEQYF. DNA of the CDR3: TGCGCCAGCAGCCGTGAAGGGGGGAGCTACGAGCAGTACTTC.

This clonotype was observed a few times. The chain uses TRBV2 and TRBJ1-2; D gene ambiguous. The CDR3 has 11 amino acids. Germline V gene data show CDR1 as SNHLY and CDR2 as FYNNEI. The ends were cut back, 7 bases at V and 8 bases at J, with 11 bases in the middle. CDR3 DNA: TGTGCCAGCACTGGGCAAGGAGGCTACACCTTC. This gives the protein CASTGQGGYTF.